This T cell receptor beta chain was captured by sequencing in a study of patients and donors after allogeneic stem cell transplantation. CDR1 and CDR2 (germline): SGHRS, YFSETQ. The length of the CDR3 is 13 residues. Trimming removed 3 bases from V and 4 bases from J, with 11 bases in between. There are a few counts of this clonotype. TCRdb redid the calling of the RT-PCR reads with MiXCR, one entry per CDR3 protein. This table has roughly 200,000 distinct CDR3 sequences, around 41% appearing once. The specimen sequenced was blood, either unsorted or a sorted T cell fraction (not recorded which). This chain uses TRBV5-1 with TRBJ2-7; no reliable D call. The TCR originated in a human donor who was either an allogeneic HSCT recipient or a stem cell or donor lymphocyte infusion donor (not recorded which). It is not recorded whose cells these are; they may come from a transplant donor. CDR3: CASSSGRLYEQYF. CDR3 in DNA: TGCGCCAGCAGCTCCGGACGGCTTTACGAGCAGTACTTC.